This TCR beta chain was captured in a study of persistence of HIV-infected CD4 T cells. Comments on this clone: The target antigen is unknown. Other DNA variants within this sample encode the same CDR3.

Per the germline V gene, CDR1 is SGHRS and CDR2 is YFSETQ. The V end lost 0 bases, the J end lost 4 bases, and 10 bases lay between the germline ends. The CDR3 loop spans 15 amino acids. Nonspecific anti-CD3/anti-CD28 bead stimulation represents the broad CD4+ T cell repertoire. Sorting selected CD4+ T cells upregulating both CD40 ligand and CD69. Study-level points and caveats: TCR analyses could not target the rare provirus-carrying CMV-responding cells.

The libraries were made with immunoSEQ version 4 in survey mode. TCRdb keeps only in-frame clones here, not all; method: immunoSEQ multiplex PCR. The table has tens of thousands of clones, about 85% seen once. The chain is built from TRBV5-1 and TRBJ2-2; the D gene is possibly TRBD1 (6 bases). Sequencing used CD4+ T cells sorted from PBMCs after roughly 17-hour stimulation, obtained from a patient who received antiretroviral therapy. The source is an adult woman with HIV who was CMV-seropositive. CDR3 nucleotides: TGCGCCAGCAGCTTGGGACAGGAGTTCACCGGGGAGCTGTTTTTT. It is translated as CASSLGQEFTGELFF.